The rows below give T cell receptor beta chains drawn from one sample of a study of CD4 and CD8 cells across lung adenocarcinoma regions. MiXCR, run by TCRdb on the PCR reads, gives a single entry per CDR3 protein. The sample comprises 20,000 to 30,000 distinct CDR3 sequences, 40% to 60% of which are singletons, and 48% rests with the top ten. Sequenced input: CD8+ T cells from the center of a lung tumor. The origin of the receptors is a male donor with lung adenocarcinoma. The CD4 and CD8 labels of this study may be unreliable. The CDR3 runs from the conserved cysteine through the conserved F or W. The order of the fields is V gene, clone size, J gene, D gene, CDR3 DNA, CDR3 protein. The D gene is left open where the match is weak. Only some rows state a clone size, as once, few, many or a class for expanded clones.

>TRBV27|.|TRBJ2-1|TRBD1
TGTGCCAGCAGTGACAGGGGGTACAATGAGCAGTTCTTC
CASSDRGYNEQFF
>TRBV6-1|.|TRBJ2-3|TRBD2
TGTGCCAGCAGGACGACTAGCGGGAGGGCCAATAAGCAGTTCTTT
CASRTTSGRANKQFF
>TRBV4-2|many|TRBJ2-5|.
TGTGCCAGCAGCCGCACCGACGAGTACCAAGAGACCCAGTACTTC
CASSRTDEYQETQYF
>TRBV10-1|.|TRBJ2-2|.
TGCGCCAGTTCGAGGGGTCAGGGTACCGGGGAGCTGTTTTTT
CASSRGQGTGELFF
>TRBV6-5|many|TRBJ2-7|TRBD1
TGTGCCAGCAGTTACATGAGACAGGGGGCCTACGAGCAGTACTTC
CASSYMRQGAYEQYF
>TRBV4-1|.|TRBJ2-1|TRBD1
TGCGCCAGCAGCCCAACGCAGGGGGATTCGTGGAATGAGCAGTTCTTC
CASSPTQGDSWNEQFF
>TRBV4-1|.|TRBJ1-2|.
TGCGCCAGCAGCCAAGTTGGGCAGAGCTATGGCTACACCTTC
CASSQVGQSYGYTF
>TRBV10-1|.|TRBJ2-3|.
TGCGCCAGCAGTGACGCACGCCAACGCCGAGATACGCAGTACTTT
CASSDARQRRDTQYF
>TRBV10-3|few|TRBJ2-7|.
TGTGCCATCAGTGATCAACCGAACTACGAGCAGTACTTC
CAISDQPNYEQYF
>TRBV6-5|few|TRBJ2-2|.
TGTGCCAGCAGTTACTCGACGCTCCTTGTCACCGGGGAGCTGTTTTTT
CASSYSTLLVTGELFF
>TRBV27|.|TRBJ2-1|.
TGTGCCAGCAGTTTGAGTCTACCCGCCAACAATGAGCAGTTCTTC
CASSLSLPANNEQFF
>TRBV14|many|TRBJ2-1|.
TGTGCCAGCAGCCCCCGGACATTTGGCAATGAGCAGTTCTTC
CASSPRTFGNEQFF
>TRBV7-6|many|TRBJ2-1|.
TGTGCCAGCAGCTTATTGACAAATGAGCAGTTCTTC
CASSLLTNEQFF
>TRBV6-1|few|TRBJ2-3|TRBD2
TGTGCCAGCAGTACCCGGACTAGCGGGTTGACAGATACGCAGTATTTT
CASSTRTSGLTDTQYF
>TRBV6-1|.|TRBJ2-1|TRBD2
TGTGCCAGCTGTAAGCTAGCGGGGGACTACAATGAGCAGTTCTTC
CASCKLAGDYNEQFF
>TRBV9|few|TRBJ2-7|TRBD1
TGTGCCAGCAGCGGAGGGACAGGGGCGGCTAGTAGTGACTACGAGCAGTACTTC
CASSGGTGAASSDYEQYF
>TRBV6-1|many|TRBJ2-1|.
TGTGCCAGTCTTGGGGACGGGGCCAATGAGCAGTTCTTC
CASLGDGANEQFF
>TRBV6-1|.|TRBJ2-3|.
TGTGCCAGGGGGCAGGAAGCCAAAAACACGCAGTATTTT
CARGQEAKNTQYF
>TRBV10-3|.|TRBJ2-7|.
TGTGCCACCTCAGACAGAAGCGACTCCTACGAGCAGTACTTC
CATSDRSDSYEQYF
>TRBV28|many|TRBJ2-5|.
TGTGCCAGCAGTCCCTGGGCGGAGGGTACTGAGACCCAGTACTTC
CASSPWAEGTETQYF
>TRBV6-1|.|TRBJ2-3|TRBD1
TGTGCCAGCAGTGAAGCCGGGACAGGGGTTGGGGATATTCAGTATTTC
CASSEAGTGVGDIQYF
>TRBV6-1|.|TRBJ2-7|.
TGTGCCAGCAGTGATTTAGGACCGGCGGACTACGAGCAGTACTTC
CASSDLGPADYEQYF
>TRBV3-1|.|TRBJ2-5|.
TGTGCCAGCACATCCGGCCGGGGGGCCATGACGGCCCAGTACTTC
CASTSGRGAMTAQYF
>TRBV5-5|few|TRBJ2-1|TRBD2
TGTGCCAGCAGCTTTAGCGGGAGTTTAGGGAATGAGCAGTTCTTC
CASSFSGSLGNEQFF
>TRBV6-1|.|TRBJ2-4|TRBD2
TGTGCCAGCAGTGAATCTATACTAGCGTCGGCCAAAAACATTCAGTACTTC
CASSESILASAKNIQYF
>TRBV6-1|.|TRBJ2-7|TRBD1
TGTGCCAGCAGTCCCACGGGACAGGGTCTCGAGCAGTACTTC
CASSPTGQGLEQYF
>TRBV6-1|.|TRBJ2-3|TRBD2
TGTGCCAGCCGTGAAGCGGGGATAGGGGTTAAAAATACGCAGTATTTT
CASREAGIGVKNTQYF
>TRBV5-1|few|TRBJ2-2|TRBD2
TGCGCCAGCAGCTTGGTGGCGGGAGGGCCTGGCGGGGAGCTGTTTTTT
CASSLVAGGPGGELFF
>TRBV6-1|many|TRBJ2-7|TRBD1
TGTGCCAGCAGATTGTGGGACAGGGATCCGGAGCAGTACTTC
CASRLWDRDPEQYF
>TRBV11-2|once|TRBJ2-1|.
TGTGCCAGCAGGTTACAGGCGAGCTCCTACAATGAGCAGTTCTTC
CASRLQASSYNEQFF
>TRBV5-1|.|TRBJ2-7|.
TGCGCCAGCAGCATTGGACAGACCACCTACGAGCAGTACTTC
CASSIGQTTYEQYF
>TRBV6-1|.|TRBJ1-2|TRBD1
TGTGCCAGCAGATTTAGGGACAGGGACGTATATGGCTACACCTTC
CASRFRDRDVYGYTF
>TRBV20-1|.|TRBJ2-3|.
TGCAGTGCTGACGGGACTTTTAGGGAACGGGGTACGCAGTATTTT
CSADGTFRERGTQYF
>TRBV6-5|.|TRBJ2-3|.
TGTGCCAGCGGTTTGGGGGGGCGTGGCGCAGATACGCAGTATTTT
CASGLGGRGADTQYF
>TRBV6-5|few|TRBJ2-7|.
TGTGCCAGCAGTTCTACCGCTCTTTCTAGCTCCTACGAGCAGTACTTC
CASSSTALSSSYEQYF
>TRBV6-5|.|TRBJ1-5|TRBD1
TGTGCCAGCAGTTACCCGGACAGGGTGGGGATCAATCAGCCCCAGCATTTT
CASSYPDRVGINQPQHF
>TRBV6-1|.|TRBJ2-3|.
TGTGCCAGCAGCCCGAGGCGGGGCGCCACAGATACGCAGTATTTT
CASSPRRGATDTQYF
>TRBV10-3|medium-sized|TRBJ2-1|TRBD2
TGTGCCACACAGACTAGCGGATCCCAAGGGGAGCAGTTCTTC
CATQTSGSQGEQFF
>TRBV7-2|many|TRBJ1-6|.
TGTGCCAGCAGCTTAGGGGGGCAATTTGCGACAGGTACCTTGAATTCACCCCTCCACTTT
CASSLGGQFATGTLNSPLHF
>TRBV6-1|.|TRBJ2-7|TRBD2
TGTGCCAGCAGTGAACTCCCGGGGGGAGAGTACGAGCAGTACTTC
CASSELPGGEYEQYF
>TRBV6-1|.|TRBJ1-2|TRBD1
TGTGCCAGCAGCAAAAGACAGGGGACAGCTAACTATGGCTACACCTTC
CASSKRQGTANYGYTF
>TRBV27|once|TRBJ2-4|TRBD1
TGTGCCGGGGGCCCAGGGGGTGGGGCCAAAGACATTCAGTACTTC
CAGGPGGGAKDIQYF
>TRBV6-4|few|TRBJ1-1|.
TGTGCCAGCAGTGACTCGAACCGAGGCACTGAAGCTTTCTTT
CASSDSNRGTEAFF
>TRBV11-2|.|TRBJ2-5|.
TGTGCCAGCAGCTTAGGCCCCCGCCTAGATGCCGAGACCCAGTACTTC
CASSLGPRLDAETQYF
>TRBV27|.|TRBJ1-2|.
TGTGCCAGCAGTGTGAGGTTGGGGTTGTGGGATGGCTACACCTTC
CASSVRLGLWDGYTF
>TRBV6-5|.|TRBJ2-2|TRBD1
TGTGCCAGCAGTTACCGGCAGGGGGCGACCGGGGAGCTGTTTTTT
CASSYRQGATGELFF
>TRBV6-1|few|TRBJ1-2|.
TGTGCCAGCAGTGAAGCGCGGCAGGGGTATGGGTATGGCTACACCTTC
CASSEARQGYGYGYTF
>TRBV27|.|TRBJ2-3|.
TGTGCGGGCTTCAGTAAGGGAGACACAGATACGCAGTATTTC
CAGFSKGDTDTQYF
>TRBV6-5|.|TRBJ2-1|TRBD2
TGTGCCAGCAGTTCCGAGCGGGGGGGTCTTGGGAATGAGCAGTTCTTC
CASSSERGGLGNEQFF